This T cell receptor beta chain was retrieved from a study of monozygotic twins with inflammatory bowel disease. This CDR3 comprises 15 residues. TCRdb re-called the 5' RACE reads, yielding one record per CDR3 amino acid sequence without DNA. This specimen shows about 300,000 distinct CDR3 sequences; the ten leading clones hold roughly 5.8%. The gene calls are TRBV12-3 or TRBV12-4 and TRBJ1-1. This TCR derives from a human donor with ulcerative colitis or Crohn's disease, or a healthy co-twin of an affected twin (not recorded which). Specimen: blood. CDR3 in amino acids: CASRLPRKRNTEAFF.